This T cell receptor beta chain was sequenced for a study of cytomegalovirus exposure and HLA in healthy donors. V shed 4 bases, J shed 2 bases, and the junction held 3 bases outside the gene matches. The CDR3 is 15 residues long. Germline assignment: CDR1 SGHDT and CDR2 YYEEEE. PCR was performed using 60 Vbeta and 13 Jbeta primers. Clones were sequenced by immunoSEQ multiplex PCR, and TCRdb holds only the in-frame ones, with some missing. The sample holds approximately 270,000 clones; 80% are singletons and the top ten take about 0.3%. The chain links TRBV5-6 to TRBJ2-2, with TRBD1 identical over 9 bases. The TCR originated in a girl under 10 years old in good health and CMV-seronegative. The material sequenced was PBMCs. CDR3 loop: CASSEGQGNTGELFF. The CDR3 nucleotides are TGTGCCAGCAGCGAGGGACAGGGAAACACCGGGGAGCTGTTTTTT.